Presented here are 5 T cell receptor beta chains from one specimen sequenced in a study of shared clonotypes between healthy human individuals. Libraries were prepared by immunoSEQ multiplex PCR; TCRdb keeps only in-frame clonotypes and omits some of them. The table includes more than 80,000 clones, 67% detected once. The material sequenced was memory CD8+ T cells sorted from blood. Subset specified: CD45RO+ cells pooled with CCR7-negative TemRA cells. The receptors derive from a man younger than 40 in good health.

This rearrangement joins TRBV25-1 to TRBJ2-5; 7 nucleotides match TRBD1. Germline V gene sequence: CDR1 MGHDK, CDR2 SYGVNS. This CDR3 region has 16 residues. V trimming: 4 bases; J trimming: 2 bases; junction bases outside the gene matches: 10. This CDR3 is CASSAPETGEQETQYF. The CDR3 DNA follows: TGTGCCAGCAGTGCCCCGGAAACAGGGGAACAAGAGACCCAGTACTTC.

This clone was seen ten or more times. The rearrangement links TRBV27 to TRBJ1-5; D uncertain. The V and J ends lost 2 bases and 1 base respectively, with 6 bases between them. Looked up from germline, CDR1 is MNHEY and CDR2 is SMNVEV (reference sequence). The CDR3 is 14 residues long. The CDR3 coding sequence is TGTGCCAGCAGTTTAGGAGTGAGCAATCAGCCCCAGCATTTT. The encoded protein is CASSLGVSNQPQHF.

The chain combines TRBV27 with TRBJ2-7; D gene unclear. Trimming took 3 bases from V and 0 from J, leaving 3 bases between them. This CDR3 is 12 amino acids long. CDR1 is MNHEY, CDR2 SMNVEV, per germline (reference sequence). The CDR3 DNA reads TGTGCCAGCAGTTTCGTCTCCTACGAGCAGTACTTC. It codes for CASSFVSYEQYF.

This chain uses TRBV19 with TRBJ2-7; D is possibly TRBD2 (5 bases). V dropped 3 bases and J dropped 2 bases, with 14 bases sitting between them. The length of the CDR3 is 15 residues. Germline values: CDR1 LNHDA, CDR2 SQIVND (reference sequence). The CDR3 coding sequence is TGTGCCAGTAGTATGGTGGGTCTAGCTCCCTACGAGCAGTACTTC. It yields the protein CASSMVGLAPYEQYF.

The chain employs TRBV28 and TRBJ2-1; D uncertain. Germline lookup yields CDR1 MDHEN and CDR2 SYDVKM. Trimming left V 4 bases short and J 1 base short, with 5 bases between. The CDR3 contains 13 residues. This CDR3 is CASSYSSYNEQFF. The CDR3 DNA follows: TGTGCCAGCAGTTACAGTTCCTACAATGAGCAGTTCTTC.